A single sample gave rise to the 10 T cell receptor beta chains below, sequenced in a study of blood T cell repertoires in COVID-19. Only in-frame clones appear in the TCRdb table, and some are missing; sequencing was by immunoSEQ multiplex PCR. The table has about 270,000 clones, 81% seen once. The sequenced sample was peripheral blood. The receptor set was obtained from an older woman with active or convalescent COVID-19.

The chain recombines TRBV19 with TRBJ1-5; possible D gene TRBD1, 5 bases. Germline V lookup: CDR1 LNHDA, CDR2 SQIVND (reference sequence). The CDR3 covers 13 residues. V dropped 6 bases and J dropped 5 bases, with 11 bases sitting between them. The CDR3 spells CASRLQGDQPQHF. The CDR3 DNA reads as TGTGCCAGTAGGTTGCAGGGCGATCAGCCCCAGCATTTT.

The chain links TRBV18 to TRBJ2-1; 9 bases match TRBD1. V was pared by 3 bases and J by 5 bases, with 5 bases of the junction left unmatched. The CDR3 sequence is 15 residues long. CDR1 and CDR2 from the germline V gene are KGHSH and LQKENI. CDR3 sequence reads: CASSPMDRGNNEQFF. DNA for the CDR3: TGTGCCAGCTCACCTATGGACAGGGGAAACAATGAGCAGTTCTTC. The full variable domain, with the rest looked up from reference TRBV18 and TRBJ2-1, is NAGVMQNPRHLVRRRGQEARLRCSPMKGHSHVYWYRQLPEEGLKFMVYLQKENIIDESGMPKERFSAEFPKEGPSILRIQQVVRGDSAAYFCASSPMDRGNNEQFFGPGTRLTVL.

The chain employs TRBV6-1 and TRBJ1-2, with 7 positions matching TRBD1. The CDR3 spans 16 residues. V shed 2 bases and J 8 bases; nucleotides not matched to a gene: 14. Germline CDR1 and CDR2: MNHNS and SASEGT. CDR3 DNA: TGTGCCAGCAGTGAAAACGGCGAGGGGGCGCTACGAGGCTACACCTTC. It translates to CASSENGEGALRGYTF.

V is TRBV7-2 and J is TRBJ2-4, with 11 bases identical to TRBD2. V gave up 5 bases and J gave up 12 bases; unmatched junction bases: 6. This CDR3 region has 13 residues. Germline loops: CDR1 SGHTA, CDR2 FQGNSA. In nucleotides, the CDR3 is TGTGCCAGCAGCCACCCTAGCGGGGGGAGTCAGTACTTC. Translated, it gives CASSHPSGGSQYF.

The V and J genes are TRBV11-2 and TRBJ2-2; the match to TRBD2 covers 9 bases. The germline V gene encodes CDR1 SGHAT and CDR2 FQNNGV. This CDR3 has 16 amino acids. The trim removed 1 base at V and 0 bases at J, leaving 0 bases unmatched. The CDR3 spells CASSLASGANTGELFF. CDR3 in DNA: TGTGCCAGCAGCTTAGCTAGCGGGGCGAACACCGGGGAGCTGTTTTTT. Full variable domain (outside the CDR3, taken from reference TRBV11-2 and TRBJ2-2): EAGVAQSPRYKIIEKRQSVAFWCNPISGHATLYWYQQILGQGPKLLIQFQNNGVVDDSQLPKDRFSAERLKGVDSTLKIQPAKLEDSAVYLCASSLASGANTGELFFGEGSRLTVL.

The rearrangement joins TRBV7-3 to TRBJ2-5, with no clear D. The V end lost 4 bases, the J end lost 1 base, and 7 bases lay between the germline ends. Germline V gives CDR1 SGHTA, CDR2 FQGTGA. The CDR3 is 13 amino acids. DNA of the CDR3: TGTGCCAGCAGCTCCTTCTTCCAAGAGACCCAGTACTTC. The encoded protein is CASSSFFQETQYF.

A word on this clone: Other DNA sequences in the sample encode the same CDR3. The chain employs TRBV3-1 (or the pseudogene TRBV3-2) and TRBJ1-5; the match to TRBD1 covers 10 bases. In germline, CDR1 is LGHDT, CDR2 YNNKEL (reference sequence). Trimming took 5 bases from V and 2 from J; bases not matched to a gene: 3. The CDR3 is made up of 15 amino acids. The CDR3 sequence is CASSLGTGGNQPQHF. In nucleotides, the CDR3 is TGTGCCAGCAGCTTAGGGACAGGGGGCAATCAGCCCCAGCATTTT.

This clone was seen a single time. This chain connects TRBV10-3 to TRBJ1-5, with a tentative D call TRBD1 (5 bases). V was cut by 2 bases and J by 6 bases, with 11 bases left in between. Germline lookup yields CDR1 ENHRY and CDR2 SYGVKD. This CDR3 region has 14 residues. CDR3 sequence (DNA): TGTGCCATCAGTGAGGGTAAGGGGCCTCAGCCCCAGCATTTT. Translating gives CAISEGKGPQPQHF.

The J gene is TRBJ2-5, the V gene TRBV7-6; possibly TRBD2 for D (5 bases). CDR3 length: 17 amino acids. CDR1 is SGHVS, CDR2 FNYEAQ, per germline. Trimming took off 4 bases at V and 1 base at J, with 19 bases between the two ends. CDR3 sequence (DNA): TGTGCCAGCAGCTCAGCATCCACTCGGGATGCCCAAGAGACCCAGTACTTC. It specifies CASSSASTRDAQETQYF. The full variable domain, with the rest looked up from reference TRBV7-6 and TRBJ2-5, is GAGVSQSPRYKVTKRGQDVALRCDPISGHVSLYWYRQALGQGPEFLTYFNYEAQQDKSGLPNDRFSAERPEGSISTLTIQRTEQRDSAMYRCASSSASTRDAQETQYFGPGTRLLVL.

V gene TRBV19 combines with J gene TRBJ1-1; tentative D call: TRBD1 (6 bases). The CDR3 runs to 13 residues. With 5 bases removed from V and 3 bases from J, the gap between germline ends came to 10 bases. Germline CDR1 and CDR2: LNHDA and SQIVND (reference sequence). The CDR3, as DNA: TGTGCCAGTAGTTATAAGGGGGACACTGAAGCTTTCTTT. Encoded protein: CASSYKGDTEAFF.